This TCR beta chain was found in a study of shared clonotypes between healthy human individuals. Investigators divided CD4+ cells into CD45RA+ naive and CD45RA-negative memory subsets. As concerns this clone: No antigen is known for it.

General observations from the study: A handful of donors shared about 4.8% of their naive CD4 clonotypes. Generation probabilities of non-shared clonotypes were lower (relative to those shared by all four donors). Generally, estimated richness proved larger in naive subsets than it did in memory subsets.

Here immunoSEQ multiplex PCR was the method, and the copy in TCRdb shows in-frame clones only, minus some. The sample contains roughly 2.5 million clones, more than 90% of which appear only once. The source is a man younger than 35 in good health. Sequencing was performed on naive CD4+ T cells sorted from blood. The subset: CD45RA+ positively selected.

CDR3 nucleotides: TGTGCCTCAAAGGGAGTCGGGACTGGCTACAATGAGCAGTTCTTC. Protein sequence: CASKGVGTGYNEQFF. The chain has TRBV10-3 and TRBJ2-1; D possibly corresponds to TRBD2 (6 bases). Germline CDR1 reads ENHRY; CDR2 reads SYGVKD. The CDR3 extends over 15 amino acids. Trimming removed 11 bases from V and 3 bases from J, with 20 bases in between.